This T cell receptor (beta chain) was recovered during a study of CD8 T cells in Susac syndrome. An input of about 0.5 to 1 ug of RNA was subjected to reverse transcription using random hexamers. TCRdb ran MiXCR on the immunoSEQ multiplex PCR reads and lists one entry per CDR3 protein. This table holds approximately 280,000 distinct CDR3 sequences, 70% to 90% found once. The V segment lost 4 bases and the J segment 1 base; nucleotides outside the gene matches: 18. The CDR3 covers 19 residues. The germline V gene has CDR1 SGDLS and CDR2 YYNGEE. High-throughput TCR beta sequencing covered peripheral CD8+ and CD4+ T cells. FACS was used to enrich TEMRA cells, whereas the CD8+ and CD4+ T cells were obtained by negative isolation.

What was sequenced was CD8+ T cells from PBMCs. The receptor's source is a human donor with multiple sclerosis. The chain is built from TRBV9 and TRBJ1-1; 8 bases fit TRBD1. CDR3 in DNA: TGTGCCAGCAGCCCGTATCCGGGACAGGATTTTGGGGCGAACACTGAAGCTTTCTTT. Its translation: CASSPYPGQDFGANTEAFF.